This T cell receptor (beta chain) was observed in a study of control samples from healthy donors and cancer patients. Only in-frame clones appear in the TCRdb table, and some are missing; sequencing was by immunoSEQ multiplex PCR. The table shows some 140,000 clones, with about 94% occurring only once. V lost 8 bases to trimming and J lost 0 bases, with 8 bases between them. From germline, CDR1 is SGHNT and CDR2 YENEEA. This CDR3 has 13 amino acids. The chain has TRBV11-3 and TRBJ2-1; no definite D call. What was sequenced was blood. This TCR was sampled from a man aged 40-49 years in good health. CDR3 sequence reads: CASGISSYNEQFF. For the CDR3, the DNA is TGTGCCAGCGGCATTAGCTCCTACAATGAGCAGTTCTTC.